This T cell receptor beta chain was identified during a study of blood T cells in healthy people across ages. The wider study: Researchers report that template switching captured about one barcoded beta molecule per two T cells.

The donors, all healthy, were Caucasians living in Russia, aged about 6 to 100. A second about 6 to 12 cycle PCR used barcoded and J-beta primers. Each cDNA molecule was tagged by a template-switch adaptor that had 12 random nucleotides. TCRdb re-called the 5' RACE reads with MiXCR, one entry per CDR3 protein. The repertoire includes approximately 1.5 million distinct CDR3 sequences, about 31% of them detected once, and about 10% sits in the top ten. This clonotype occurred a few times. V gave up 3 bases and J gave up 3 bases; unmatched junction bases: 7. This CDR3 contains 15 residues. The germline gives CDR1 MGHRA, CDR2 YSYEKL.

This chain uses TRBV4-1 with TRBJ1-1, with 7 bases aligning to TRBD1. The sample taken for sequencing was blood. The sequence was collected from a woman younger than 45 in good health. This CDR3 reads CASSQVQGWDTEAFF. The CDR3 DNA reads TGCGCCAGCAGCCAGGTACAGGGGTGGGACACTGAAGCTTTCTTT.